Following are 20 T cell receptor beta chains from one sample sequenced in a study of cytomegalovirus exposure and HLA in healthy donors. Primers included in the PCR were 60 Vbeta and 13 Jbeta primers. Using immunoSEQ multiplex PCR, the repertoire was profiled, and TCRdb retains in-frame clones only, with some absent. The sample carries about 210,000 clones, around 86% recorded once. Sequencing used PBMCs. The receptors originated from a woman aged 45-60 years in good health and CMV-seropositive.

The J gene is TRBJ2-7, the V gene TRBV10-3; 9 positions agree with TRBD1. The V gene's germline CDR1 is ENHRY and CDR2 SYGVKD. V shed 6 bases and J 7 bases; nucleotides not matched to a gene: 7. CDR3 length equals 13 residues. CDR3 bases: TGTGCCATCAGGACAGGGGGGAGAGGGGAGCAGTACTTC. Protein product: CAIRTGGRGEQYF.

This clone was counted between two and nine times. CDR3 nucleotides: TGTGCCAGCAGCGAGCACAACACCGGGGAGCTGTTTTTT. Translated: CASSEHNTGELFF. The V and J genes are TRBV7-7 and TRBJ2-2; no definite D call. The CDR3 has 13 residues. V lost 5 bases and J lost 2, with 6 bases in between. CDR1 and CDR2 (germline): SSHAT, FNYEAQ (reference sequence).

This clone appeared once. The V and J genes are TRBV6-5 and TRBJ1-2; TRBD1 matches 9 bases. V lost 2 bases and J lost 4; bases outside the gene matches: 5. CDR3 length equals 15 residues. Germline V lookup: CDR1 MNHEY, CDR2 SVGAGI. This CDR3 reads CASSYGTGGIYGYTF. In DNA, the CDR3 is TGTGCCAGCAGTTACGGAACAGGGGGCATCTATGGCTACACCTTC.

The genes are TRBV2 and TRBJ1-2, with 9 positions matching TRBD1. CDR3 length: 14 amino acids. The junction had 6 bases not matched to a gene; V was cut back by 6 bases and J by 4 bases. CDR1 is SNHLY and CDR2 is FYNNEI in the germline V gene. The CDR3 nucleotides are TGTGCCAGCAGAAGGACAGGGGCCGCCTATGGCTACACCTTC. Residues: CASRRTGAAYGYTF.

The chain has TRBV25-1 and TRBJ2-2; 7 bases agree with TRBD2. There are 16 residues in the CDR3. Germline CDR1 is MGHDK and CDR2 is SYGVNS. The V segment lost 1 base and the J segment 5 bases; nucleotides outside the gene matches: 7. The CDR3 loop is CASSEWGGSGTGELFF. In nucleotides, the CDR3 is TGTGCCAGCAGTGAATGGGGCGGTAGCGGGACCGGGGAGCTGTTTTTT. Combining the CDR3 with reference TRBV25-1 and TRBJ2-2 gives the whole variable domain EADIYQTPRYLVIGTGKKITLECSQTMGHDKMYWYQQDPGMELHLIHYSYGVNSTEKGDLSSESTVSRIRTEHFPLTLESARPSHTSQYLCASSEWGGSGTGELFFGEGSRLTVL.

This CDR3 is CASSSGQSYNSPLHF. The CDR3 region has the DNA TGCGCCAGCAGCTCCGGACAGAGCTATAATTCACCCCTCCACTTT. The rearrangement uses TRBV5-1 and TRBJ1-6, with TRBD1 as a possible D gene (6 bases). The germline V gene encodes CDR1 SGHRS and CDR2 YFSETQ. This CDR3 is built from 15 residues. V was cut by 3 bases and J by 3 bases, with 10 bases left in between.

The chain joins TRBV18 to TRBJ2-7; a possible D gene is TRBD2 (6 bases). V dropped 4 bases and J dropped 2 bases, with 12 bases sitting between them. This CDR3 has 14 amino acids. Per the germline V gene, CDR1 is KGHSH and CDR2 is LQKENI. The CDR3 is CASSQDYGAYEQYF. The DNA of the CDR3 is TGTGCCAGCTCACAGGACTATGGGGCCTACGAGCAGTACTTC.

In DNA form, the CDR3 reads TGTGCCAGCAGTGAAAGGTCACAGGAGAGCTCCTACGAGCAGTACTTC. It translates to CASSERSQESSYEQYF. The chain combines TRBV6-1 with TRBJ2-7, with D possibly being TRBD1 (5 bases). V shed 2 bases and J shed 0 bases, with 14 bases lying between them. The CDR3 consists of 16 residues. Germline values: CDR1 MNHNS, CDR2 SASEGT.

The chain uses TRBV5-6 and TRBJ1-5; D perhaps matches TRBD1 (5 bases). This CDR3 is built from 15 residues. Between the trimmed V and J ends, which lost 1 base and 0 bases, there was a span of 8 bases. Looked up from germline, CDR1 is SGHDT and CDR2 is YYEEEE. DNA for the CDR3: TGTGCCAGCAGCTTGTACAGGAATAGCAATCAGCCCCAGCATTTT. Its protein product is CASSLYRNSNQPQHF. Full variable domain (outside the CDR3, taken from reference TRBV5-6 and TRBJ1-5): DAGVTQSPTHLIKTRGQQVTLRCSPKSGHDTVSWYQQALGQGPQFIFQYYEEEERQRGNFPDRFSGHQFPNYSSELNVNALLLGDSALYLCASSLYRNSNQPQHFGDGTRLSIL.

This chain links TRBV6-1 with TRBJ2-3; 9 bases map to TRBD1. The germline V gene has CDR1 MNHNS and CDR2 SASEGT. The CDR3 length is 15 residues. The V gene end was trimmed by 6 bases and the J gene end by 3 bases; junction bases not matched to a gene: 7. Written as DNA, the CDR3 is TGTGCCAGCAGACCGACAGGGGGTTTGACAGATACGCAGTATTTT. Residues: CASRPTGGLTDTQYF.

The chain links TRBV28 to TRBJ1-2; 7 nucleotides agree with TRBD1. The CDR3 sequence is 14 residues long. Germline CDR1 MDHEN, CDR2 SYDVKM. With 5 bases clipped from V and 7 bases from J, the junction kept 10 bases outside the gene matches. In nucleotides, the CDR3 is TGTGCCAGCAGTCCGGACAGGTCTGGCGGTGGCTACACCTTC. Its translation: CASSPDRSGGGYTF.

The CDR3 nucleotides read TGTGCCAGTAGTATAGGGCTAGCGGGGGCGAACACCGGGGAGCTGTTTTTT. Residues: CASSIGLAGANTGELFF. The V and J genes are TRBV19 and TRBJ2-2; TRBD2 matches at 10 bases. The germline V gene encodes CDR1 LNHDA and CDR2 SQIVND (reference sequence). The CDR3 loop spans 17 amino acids. The J segment lost 0 bases and the V segment lost 1 base, leaving 2 bases of the junction unmatched.

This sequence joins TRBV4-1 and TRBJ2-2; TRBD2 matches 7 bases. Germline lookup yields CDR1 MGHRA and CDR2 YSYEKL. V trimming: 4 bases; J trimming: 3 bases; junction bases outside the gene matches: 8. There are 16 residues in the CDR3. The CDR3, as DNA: TGCGCCAGCAGCCGTCGTTGGGGGGGGGACACCGGGGAGCTGTTTTTT. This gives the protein CASSRRWGGDTGELFF.

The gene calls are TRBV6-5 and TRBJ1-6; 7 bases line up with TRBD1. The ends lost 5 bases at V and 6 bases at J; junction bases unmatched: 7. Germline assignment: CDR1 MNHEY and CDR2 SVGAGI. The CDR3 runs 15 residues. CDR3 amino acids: CASSLQGRSNSPLHF. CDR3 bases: TGTGCCAGCAGTCTACAGGGGAGGAGTAATTCACCCCTCCACTTT.

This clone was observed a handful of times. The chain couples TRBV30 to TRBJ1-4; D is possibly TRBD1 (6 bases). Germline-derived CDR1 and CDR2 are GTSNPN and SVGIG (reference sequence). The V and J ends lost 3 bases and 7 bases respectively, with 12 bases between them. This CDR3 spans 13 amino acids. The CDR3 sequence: CAWSQGHVEKLFF. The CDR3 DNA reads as TGTGCCTGGAGCCAGGGGCATGTTGAAAAACTGTTTTTT. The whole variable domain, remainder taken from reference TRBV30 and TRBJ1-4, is SQTIHQWPATLVQPVGSPLSLECTVEGTSNPNLYWYRQAAGRGLQLLFYSVGIGQISSEVPQNLSASRPQDRQFILSSKKLLLSDSGFYLCAWSQGHVEKLFFGSGTQLSVL.

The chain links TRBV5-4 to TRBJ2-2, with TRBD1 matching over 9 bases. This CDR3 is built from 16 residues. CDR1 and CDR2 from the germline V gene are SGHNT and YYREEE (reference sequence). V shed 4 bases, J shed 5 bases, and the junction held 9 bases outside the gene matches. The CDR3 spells CASSGGGTGRTGELFF. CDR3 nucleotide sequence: TGTGCCAGCAGCGGGGGGGGGACAGGGCGGACCGGGGAGCTGTTTTTT.

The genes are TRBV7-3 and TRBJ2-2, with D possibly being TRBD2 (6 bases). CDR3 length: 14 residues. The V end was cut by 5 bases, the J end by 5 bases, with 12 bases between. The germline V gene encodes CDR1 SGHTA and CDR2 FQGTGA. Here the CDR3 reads CASSQEGQTGELFF. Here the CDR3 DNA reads TGTGCCAGCAGCCAGGAGGGTCAAACCGGGGAGCTGTTTTTT.

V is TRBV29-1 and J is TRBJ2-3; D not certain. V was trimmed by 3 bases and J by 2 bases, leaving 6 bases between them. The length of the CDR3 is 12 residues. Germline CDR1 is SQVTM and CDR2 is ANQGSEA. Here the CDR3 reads CSVDENTDTQYF. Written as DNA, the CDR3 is TGCAGCGTTGATGAGAACACAGATACGCAGTATTTT.

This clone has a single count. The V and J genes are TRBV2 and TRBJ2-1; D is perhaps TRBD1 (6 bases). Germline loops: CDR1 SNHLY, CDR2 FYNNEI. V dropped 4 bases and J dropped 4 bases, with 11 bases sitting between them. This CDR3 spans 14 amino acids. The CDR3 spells CASSGETGYNEQFF. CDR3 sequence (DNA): TGTGCCAGCAGTGGGGAGACAGGATACAATGAGCAGTTCTTC.

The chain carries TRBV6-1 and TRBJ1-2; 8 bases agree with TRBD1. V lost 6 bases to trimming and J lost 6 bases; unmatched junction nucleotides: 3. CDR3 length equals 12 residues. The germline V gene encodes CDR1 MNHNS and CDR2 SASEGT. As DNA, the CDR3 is TGTGCCAGCAGGCAGGGGGCGGATGGCTACACCTTC. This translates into CASRQGADGYTF.